The entry below describes one TCR beta chain. The sample belongs to a study of control samples from healthy donors and cancer patients. Method: immunoSEQ multiplex PCR; TCRdb's copy keeps in-frame clones and lacks some. This sample yields under 150,000 clones, of which about 93% are seen a single time; 1.7% belongs to the top ten. Germline V gene data show CDR1 as MNHEY and CDR2 as SMNVEV (reference sequence). The CDR3 has 14 residues. Trimming cost V 8 bases and J 2 bases; bases outside gene matches: 6. The sequence came from a man in his fifties or sixties with head and neck cancer. J is TRBJ1-5 and V is TRBV27; 7 nucleotides match TRBD1. Material for sequencing was PBMCs. CDR3 DNA sequence: TGTGCCAGCGCCTTAGACAGGGGCAATCAGCCCCAGCATTTT. It encodes CASALDRGNQPQHF.